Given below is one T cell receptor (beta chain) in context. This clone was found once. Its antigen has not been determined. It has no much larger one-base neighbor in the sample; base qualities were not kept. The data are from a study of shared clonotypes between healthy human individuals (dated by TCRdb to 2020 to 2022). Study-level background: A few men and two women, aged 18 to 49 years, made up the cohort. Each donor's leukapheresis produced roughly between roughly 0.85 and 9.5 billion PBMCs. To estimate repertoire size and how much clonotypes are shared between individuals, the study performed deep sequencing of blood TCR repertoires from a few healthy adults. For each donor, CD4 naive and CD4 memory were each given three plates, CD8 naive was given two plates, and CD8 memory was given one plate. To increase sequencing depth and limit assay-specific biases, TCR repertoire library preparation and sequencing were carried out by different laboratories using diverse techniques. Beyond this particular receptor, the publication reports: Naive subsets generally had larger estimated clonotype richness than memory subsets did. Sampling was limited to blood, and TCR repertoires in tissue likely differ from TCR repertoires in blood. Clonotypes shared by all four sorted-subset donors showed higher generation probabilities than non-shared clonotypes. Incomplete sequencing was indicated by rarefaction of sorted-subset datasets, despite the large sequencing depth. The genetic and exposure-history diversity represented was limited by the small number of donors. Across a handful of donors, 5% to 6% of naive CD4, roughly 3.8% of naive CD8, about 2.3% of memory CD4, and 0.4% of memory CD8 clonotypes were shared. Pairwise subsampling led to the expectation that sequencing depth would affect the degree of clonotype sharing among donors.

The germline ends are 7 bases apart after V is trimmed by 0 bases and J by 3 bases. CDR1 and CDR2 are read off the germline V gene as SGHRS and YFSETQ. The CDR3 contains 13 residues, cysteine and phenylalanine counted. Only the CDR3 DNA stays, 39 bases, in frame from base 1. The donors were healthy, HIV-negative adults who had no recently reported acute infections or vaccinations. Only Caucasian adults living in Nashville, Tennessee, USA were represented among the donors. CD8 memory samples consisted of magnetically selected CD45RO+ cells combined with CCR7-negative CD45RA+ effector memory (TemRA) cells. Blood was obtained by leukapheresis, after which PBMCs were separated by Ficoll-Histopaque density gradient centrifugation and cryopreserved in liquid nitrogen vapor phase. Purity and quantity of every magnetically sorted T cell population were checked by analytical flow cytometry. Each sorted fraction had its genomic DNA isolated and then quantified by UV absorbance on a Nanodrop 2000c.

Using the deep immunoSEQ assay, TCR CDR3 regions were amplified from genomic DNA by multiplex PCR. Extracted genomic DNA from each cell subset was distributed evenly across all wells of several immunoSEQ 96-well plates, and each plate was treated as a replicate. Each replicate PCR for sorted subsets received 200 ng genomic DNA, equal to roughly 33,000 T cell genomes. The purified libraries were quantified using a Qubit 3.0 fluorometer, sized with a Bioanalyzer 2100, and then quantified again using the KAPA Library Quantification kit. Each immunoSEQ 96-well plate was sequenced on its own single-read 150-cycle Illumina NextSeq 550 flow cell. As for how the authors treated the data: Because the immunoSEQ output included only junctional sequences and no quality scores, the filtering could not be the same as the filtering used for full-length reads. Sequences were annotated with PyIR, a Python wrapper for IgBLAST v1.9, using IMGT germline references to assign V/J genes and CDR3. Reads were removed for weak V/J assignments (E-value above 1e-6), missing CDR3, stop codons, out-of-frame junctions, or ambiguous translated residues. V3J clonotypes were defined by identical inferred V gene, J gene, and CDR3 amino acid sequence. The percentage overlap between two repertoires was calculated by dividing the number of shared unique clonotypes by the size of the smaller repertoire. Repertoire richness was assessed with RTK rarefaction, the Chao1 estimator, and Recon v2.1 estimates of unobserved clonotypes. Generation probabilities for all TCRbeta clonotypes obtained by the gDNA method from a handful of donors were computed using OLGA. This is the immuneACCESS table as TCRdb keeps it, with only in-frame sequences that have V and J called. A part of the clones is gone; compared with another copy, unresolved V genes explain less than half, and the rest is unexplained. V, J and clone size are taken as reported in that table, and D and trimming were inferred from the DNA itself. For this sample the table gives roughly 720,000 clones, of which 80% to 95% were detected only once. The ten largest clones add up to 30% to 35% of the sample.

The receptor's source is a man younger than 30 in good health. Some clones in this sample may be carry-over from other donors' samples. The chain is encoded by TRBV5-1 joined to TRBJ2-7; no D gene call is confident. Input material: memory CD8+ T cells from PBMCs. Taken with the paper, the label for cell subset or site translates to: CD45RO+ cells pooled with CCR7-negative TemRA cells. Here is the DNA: TGCGCCAGCAGCTTGGGCGTATACTACGAGCAGTACTTC. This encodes CASSLGVYYEQYF.